This TCR beta chain was identified during a study of shared clonotypes between healthy human individuals. Germline values: CDR1 SGHRS, CDR2 YFSETQ. This CDR3 is built from 13 residues. Trimming shortened V by 4 bases and J by 5 bases, and 13 bases separated the two germline ends. Study donors comprised healthy, HIV-negative adults devoid of recent acute infection or vaccination. CD4+ cells were split into CD45RA+ naive and CD45RA-negative memory subsets. Using approximately 200 ng DNA, 32,000 or so T cell genomes, the sorted-subset replicate PCRs were run. The table came from immunoSEQ multiplex PCR; TCRdb's copy has only in-frame clones and leaves some out. The data contain under 1,900,000 clones, roughly 98.5% of them singletons.

The receptor was derived from a man aged 25 to 40 in good health. The specimen was naive CD4+ T cells sorted from blood. Indicated subset: CD45RA+ positively selected. V usage is TRBV5-1 and J usage is TRBJ2-7, with D maybe TRBD1 (6 bases). DNA for the CDR3: TGCGCCAGCAGCACTACAGGGTTGAACGAGCAGTACTTC. Translation gives CASSTTGLNEQYF. The full variable domain, in which reference TRBV5-1 and TRBJ2-7 provide the parts outside the CDR3, is KAGVTQTPRYLIKTRGQQVTLSCSPISGHRSVSWYQQTPGQGLQFLFEYFSETQRNKGNFPGRFSGRQFSNSRSEMNVSTLELGDSALYLCASSTTGLNEQYFGPGTRLTVT.